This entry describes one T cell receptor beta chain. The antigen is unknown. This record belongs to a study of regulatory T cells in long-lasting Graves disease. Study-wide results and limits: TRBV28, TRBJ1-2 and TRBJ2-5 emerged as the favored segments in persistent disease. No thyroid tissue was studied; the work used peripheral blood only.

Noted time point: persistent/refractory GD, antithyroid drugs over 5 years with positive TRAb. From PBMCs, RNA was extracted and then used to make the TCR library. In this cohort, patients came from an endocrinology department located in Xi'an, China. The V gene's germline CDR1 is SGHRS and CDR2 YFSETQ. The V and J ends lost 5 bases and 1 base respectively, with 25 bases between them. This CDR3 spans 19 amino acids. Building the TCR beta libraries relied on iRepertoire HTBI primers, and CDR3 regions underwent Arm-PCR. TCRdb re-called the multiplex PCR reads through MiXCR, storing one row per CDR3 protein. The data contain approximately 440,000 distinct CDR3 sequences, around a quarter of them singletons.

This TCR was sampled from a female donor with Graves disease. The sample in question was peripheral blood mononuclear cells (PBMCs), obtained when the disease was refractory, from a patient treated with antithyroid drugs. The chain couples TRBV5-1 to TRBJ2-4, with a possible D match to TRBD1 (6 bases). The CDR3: CASRLGHLEKGLAKNIQYF. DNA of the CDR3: TGCGCCAGCAGACTGGGACACCTCGAAAAAGGCCTGGCCAAAAACATTCAGTACTTC.